This T cell receptor beta chain comes out of a study of CD8+CD57+ T cells in acquired aplastic anemia. This CDR3 spans 14 amino acids. Germline V gene data show CDR1 as SGHVT and CDR2 as SQSDAQ. Profiles of TCR beta VDJ and CDR3 were generated from a genomic DNA template. MiXCR was run by TCRdb on the reads, yielding one entry per CDR3 protein. The table lists hundreds of thousands of distinct CDR3 sequences, about 70% of them singletons. The TCR comes from a human donor in good health, serving as a control. The sequenced sample consisted of sorted CD4+, CD8+, or CD8+CD57+ T cells (not recorded which) from PBMCs. This chain links TRBV7-4 with TRBJ2-5; D call uncertain. The better agreement between TRBJ2-7 and the DNA end casts doubt on the J call. The DNA for the CDR3 is TGTGCCAGCAGCTTAGGACTCAGGCCCTACGAGCAGTACTTC. As protein: CASSLGLRPYEQYF.